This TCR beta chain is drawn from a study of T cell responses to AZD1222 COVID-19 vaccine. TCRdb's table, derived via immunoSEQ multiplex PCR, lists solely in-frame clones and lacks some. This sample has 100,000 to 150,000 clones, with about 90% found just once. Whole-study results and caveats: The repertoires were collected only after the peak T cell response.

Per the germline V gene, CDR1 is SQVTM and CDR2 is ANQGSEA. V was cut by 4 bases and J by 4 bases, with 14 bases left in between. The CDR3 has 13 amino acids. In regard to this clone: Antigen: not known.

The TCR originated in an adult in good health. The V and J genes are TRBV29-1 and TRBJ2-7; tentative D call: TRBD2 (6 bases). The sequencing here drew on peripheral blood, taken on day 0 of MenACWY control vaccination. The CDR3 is CSVGGRGTYEQYF. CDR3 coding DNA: TGCAGCGTTGGGGGCCGCGGGACTTACGAGCAGTACTTC.